The next 23 T cell receptor beta chains were all read from a single sample in a study of T-cell reconstitution after alpha-beta-depleted transplantation in children (dated by TCRdb to between 2015 and 2016). The library was made by PCR. Sequenced using an Illumina HiSeq 2500. TCR library preparation used molecular barcoding, with unique molecular identifiers applied to normalize quantification of the TCRbeta repertoire. Through fastp at Q25 and MiXCR, TCRdb rebuilt clones from the public reads, retaining in-frame beta chains. Under each unique CDR3 protein, matching rows form one entry showing the most common genes and DNA. The sample table shows approximately 500,000 distinct CDR3 sequences, and about 10% are seen once. Of the sample, around 2% falls within the top ten clones. Per the publication, the treatment or condition label means: allogeneic hematopoietic cell transplantation with graft depleted of TCRalphabeta T cells and CD19 B cells.

Sequencing was performed on PBMCs, taken before TCRalphabeta/CD19-depleted stem cell transplant. These receptors were collected from a child younger than 10 with inherited bone marrow failure, due to receive a stem cell transplant.

In this sample, this clonotype turned up many times. The V call is TRBV19, the J call TRBJ2-1; 8 nucleotides align to TRBD1. Trimming took 6 bases from V and 5 from J; bases not matched to a gene: 9. The CDR3 is 15 amino acids. CDR1 and CDR2 (germline): LNHDA, SQIVND (reference sequence). The CDR3: CASSNGQGAHNEQFF. The CDR3 region has the DNA TGTGCCAGTAGCAATGGGCAGGGGGCCCACAATGAGCAGTTCTTC.

This clonotype was counted at least ten times. This chain joins TRBV7-6 and TRBJ2-1, with D perhaps matching TRBD2 (6 bases). CDR1 and CDR2 (germline): SGHVS, FNYEAQ. This CDR3 has 14 amino acids. V lost 1 base and J 5 bases, leaving 9 bases between the germline ends. CDR3 bases: TGTGCCAGCAGCTTAGTTCCGGGGGACAATGAGCAGTTCTTC. Encoded protein: CASSLVPGDNEQFF.

J is TRBJ2-1 and V is TRBV6-2 or TRBV6-3; 8 nucleotides line up with TRBD1. Germline assignment: CDR1 MNHEY and CDR2 SVGEGT. Trimming took 1 base from V and 3 from J; bases not matched to a gene: 2. CDR3 size: 15 residues. The CDR3 DNA reads as TGTGCCAGCAGTTACTTCGGACAGGGCTACAATGAGCAGTTCTTC. This encodes CASSYFGQGYNEQFF.

This clonotype was counted many times. J is TRBJ1-2 and V is TRBV15; possibly TRBD1 for D (6 bases). Trimming stripped 4 bases from V and 5 bases from J, with 17 bases between. This CDR3 spans 15 amino acids. CDR1 is LNHNV, CDR2 YYDKDF, per germline (reference sequence). The CDR3 DNA sequence: TGTGCCACCAGCATAGGGGCAGGGGCCCTATATGGCTACACCTTC. Its translation is CATSIGAGALYGYTF.

The table lists this clonotype with many counts. This rearrangement joins TRBV11-2 to TRBJ1-1; no firm D call. The V and J ends lost 6 bases and 8 bases respectively, with 13 bases between them. From germline, CDR1 is SGHAT and CDR2 FQNNGV. The CDR3 loop spans 12 amino acids. This CDR3 reads CASRIGAPEAFF. DNA for the CDR3: TGTGCCAGCAGAATCGGAGCTCCCGAAGCTTTCTTT.

This clonotype was seen ten or more times. The chain combines TRBV18 with TRBJ1-6; tentative D call: TRBD1 (6 bases). V lost 6 bases and J 6 bases, leaving 12 bases between the germline ends. The germline CDR1 and CDR2 sequences are KGHSH and LQKENI. This CDR3 has 14 residues. For the CDR3, the DNA is TGTGCCAGCTCCCGCGGACAGCTTAATTCACCCCTCCACTTT. Protein sequence: CASSRGQLNSPLHF. Using reference TRBV18 and TRBJ1-6 for the parts outside the CDR3, the full variable domain is NAGVMQNPRHLVRRRGQEARLRCSPMKGHSHVYWYRQLPEEGLKFMVYLQKENIIDESGMPKERFSAEFPKEGPSILRIQQVVRGDSAAYFCASSRGQLNSPLHFGNGTRLTVT.

This clonotype was picked up many times. The chain joins TRBV7-6 to TRBJ2-2; 9 bases match TRBD1. V was clipped by 4 bases and J by 5 bases; unmatched bases: 5. CDR1 SGHVS and CDR2 FNYEAQ come from the germline V gene. CDR3 length equals 15 residues. As DNA, the CDR3 is TGTGCCAGCAGCTCCGGGACAGGGAGGACCGGGGAGCTGTTTTTT. Translated: CASSSGTGRTGELFF. Full variable domain (rest looked up from reference TRBV7-6 and TRBJ2-2): GAGVSQSPRYKVTKRGQDVALRCDPISGHVSLYWYRQALGQGPEFLTYFNYEAQQDKSGLPNDRFSAERPEGSISTLTIQRTEQRDSAMYRCASSSGTGRTGELFFGEGSRLTVL.

This clonotype came up many times. The chain links TRBV4-3 to TRBJ1-1; no reliable D call. This CDR3 is 11 amino acids long. V was clipped by 1 base and J by 9 bases, with 6 bases between them. Germline V gene lookup returns CDR1 LGHNA and CDR2 YSLEER. CDR3 sequence reads: CASSQGQKAFF. CDR3 DNA sequence: TGCGCCAGCAGCCAAGGTCAAAAAGCTTTCTTT.

This clonotype was seen a handful of times. The chain has TRBV7-2 and TRBJ2-1; 10 bases match TRBD2. The CDR3 totals 16 residues. The V gene end was trimmed by 6 bases and the J gene end by 9 bases; junction bases not matched to a gene: 14. Germline V gene sequence: CDR1 SGHTA, CDR2 FQGNSA. CDR3 nucleotide sequence: TGTGCCAGCAGACCTAACAGCGGGAGGGCCTTCAGTGAGCAGTTCTTC. It is translated as CASRPNSGRAFSEQFF.

This clonotype was counted at least ten times. J is TRBJ2-5 and V is TRBV10-3, with TRBD1 matching over 8 bases. Germline V gene data show CDR1 as ENHRY and CDR2 as SYGVKD. There are 14 residues in the CDR3. The junction had 2 bases not matched to a gene; V was cut back by 4 bases and J by 1 base. This CDR3 is CAISGGQAQETQYF. CDR3 DNA: TGTGCCATCAGTGGGGGACAGGCCCAAGAGACCCAGTACTTC.

This clonotype was counted ten times or more. The chain is built from TRBV10-3 and TRBJ2-7; no clear D. V was clipped by 4 bases and J by 5 bases, with 15 bases between them. CDR1 is ENHRY, CDR2 SYGVKD, per germline. This CDR3 has 14 residues. For the CDR3, the DNA is TGTGCCATCAGTGGACCCGAAGGTTGGGACGAGCAGTACTTC. Its protein product is CAISGPEGWDEQYF.

This clonotype has a handful of counts. The genes are TRBV29-1 and TRBJ2-7; TRBD2 agrees at 8 bases. V was clipped by 5 bases and J by 1 base; unmatched bases: 7. This CDR3 comprises 14 residues. Germline CDR1 SQVTM, CDR2 ANQGSEA. The CDR3 nucleotides are TGCAGCGTTCGGGGGGGCGCCGTTTCCTACGAGCAGTACTTC. Protein sequence: CSVRGGAVSYEQYF.

The chain is built from TRBV6-1 and TRBJ2-6; D may be TRBD1 (5 bases). V lost 2 bases and J lost 0, with 14 bases in between. The CDR3 spans 18 residues. Germline-derived CDR1 and CDR2 are MNHNS and SASEGT. CDR3: CASSEMETAFSGANVLTF. The CDR3 bases are TGTGCCAGCAGTGAAATGGAGACAGCTTTCTCTGGGGCCAACGTCCTGACTTTC.

This clonotype has ten or more counts. The chain uses TRBV5-1 and TRBJ2-2; 9 bases align to TRBD2. J lost 5 bases, V lost 3 bases, and 14 bases had no gene match. This CDR3 spans 18 amino acids. CDR1 is SGHRS, CDR2 YFSETQ, per germline. The CDR3 region is CASSSSRSGLAVTGELFF. The CDR3 nucleotides read TGCGCCAGCAGCTCCTCCCGGTCGGGACTAGCAGTTACCGGGGAGCTGTTTTTT.

This clonotype has at least ten counts. The chain couples TRBV5-6 to TRBJ2-7; TRBD2 matches 8 bases. With 3 bases clipped from V and 7 bases from J, the junction kept 12 bases outside the gene matches. Germline values: CDR1 SGHDT, CDR2 YYEEEE. This CDR3 has 15 residues. The CDR3 DNA is TGTGCCAGCAGCTCGAGACGGGAGGGCCATTGGGAGCAGTACTTC. Protein product: CASSSRREGHWEQYF.

The chain joins TRBV7-2 to TRBJ2-3; D is undetermined. Germline V lookup: CDR1 SGHTA, CDR2 FQGNSA. The V gene lost 5 bases and the J gene lost 4 bases, with 19 bases spanning the gap. There are 16 residues in the CDR3. Here the CDR3 reads CASSRKDGITADTQYF. CDR3 DNA sequence: TGTGCCAGCAGCCGTAAAGACGGAATAACTGCAGATACGCAGTATTTT.

V gene TRBV29-1 combines with J gene TRBJ2-5; 14 bases match TRBD2. The CDR3 has 14 amino acids. Germline loops: CDR1 SQVTM, CDR2 ANQGSEA. J gave up 5 bases and V 7 bases, and 6 bases lay outside the gene matches. CDR3 protein: CSAGTSGRLETQYF. The CDR3 DNA reads as TGCAGCGCGGGGACTAGCGGGAGATTGGAGACCCAGTACTTC.

This clonotype was seen ten or more times. The chain recombines TRBV11-2 with TRBJ2-1; D unclear. This CDR3 is built from 13 residues. V was clipped by 1 base and J by 6 bases, with 7 bases between them. Germline loops: CDR1 SGHAT, CDR2 FQNNGV. CDR3 region: CASSLVGTNEQFF. The CDR3 nucleotides read TGTGCCAGCAGCTTAGTCGGAACCAATGAGCAGTTCTTC.

The CDR3 DNA reads as TGCAGTGCTAGGGTAGCCCGGGGGTACGAGCAGTACTTC. This encodes CSARVARGYEQYF. The chain joins TRBV20-1 to TRBJ2-7; D is perhaps TRBD2 (6 bases). Germline V gene lookup returns CDR1 DFQATT and CDR2 SNEGSKA (reference sequence). The CDR3 spans 13 residues. Trimming stripped 3 bases from V and 4 bases from J, with 13 bases between.

Here the CDR3 DNA reads TGTGCCAGCAGTTACTCGACCGGGAGGGCTTATGAGCAGTTCTTC. Its protein product is CASSYSTGRAYEQFF. The J gene is TRBJ2-1, the V gene TRBV6-5, with 8 bases matching TRBD2. The ends lost 0 bases at V and 8 bases at J; junction bases unmatched: 6. The CDR3 extends over 15 amino acids. The germline CDR1 and CDR2 sequences are MNHEY and SVGAGI.

This clonotype was detected many times. This chain joins TRBV4-1 and TRBJ1-6; TRBD1 agrees at 9 bases. V lost 3 bases, J lost 8 bases, and 11 bases stayed unmatched. In germline, CDR1 is MGHRA, CDR2 YSYEKL. The CDR3 totals 17 residues. The CDR3 protein is CASSHHPLRTGDSPLHF. The CDR3 DNA follows: TGCGCCAGCAGCCACCATCCCCTCCGGACAGGGGATTCACCCCTCCACTTT.

V gene TRBV27 combines with J gene TRBJ1-5, with D possibly TRBD1 on 5 matching bases. V was cut by 2 bases and J by 3 bases, with 14 bases left in between. The CDR3 has 16 amino acids. Germline V gives CDR1 MNHEY, CDR2 SMNVEV (reference sequence). CDR3 DNA: TGTGCCAGCAGTTTAATAGGGGTAGGGACCAATCAGCCCCAGCATTTT. Translation gives CASSLIGVGTNQPQHF.

The sample holds many counts of this clonotype. This chain joins TRBV7-2 and TRBJ2-5; tentative D call: TRBD1 (6 bases). Trimming took 7 bases from V and 6 from J, leaving 18 bases between them. The CDR3 sequence is 14 residues long. Germline lookup yields CDR1 SGHTA and CDR2 FQGNSA. The CDR3 is CASNGRTALKTQYF. CDR3 in DNA: TGTGCCAGCAACGGAAGGACAGCATTAAAGACCCAGTACTTC. The full variable domain, in which reference TRBV7-2 and TRBJ2-5 provide the parts outside the CDR3, is GAGVSQSPSNKVTEKGKDVELRCDPISGHTALYWYRQSLGQGLEFLIYFQGNSAPDKSGLPSDRFSAERTGGSVSTLTIQRTQQEDSAVYLCASNGRTALKTQYFGPGTRLLVL.